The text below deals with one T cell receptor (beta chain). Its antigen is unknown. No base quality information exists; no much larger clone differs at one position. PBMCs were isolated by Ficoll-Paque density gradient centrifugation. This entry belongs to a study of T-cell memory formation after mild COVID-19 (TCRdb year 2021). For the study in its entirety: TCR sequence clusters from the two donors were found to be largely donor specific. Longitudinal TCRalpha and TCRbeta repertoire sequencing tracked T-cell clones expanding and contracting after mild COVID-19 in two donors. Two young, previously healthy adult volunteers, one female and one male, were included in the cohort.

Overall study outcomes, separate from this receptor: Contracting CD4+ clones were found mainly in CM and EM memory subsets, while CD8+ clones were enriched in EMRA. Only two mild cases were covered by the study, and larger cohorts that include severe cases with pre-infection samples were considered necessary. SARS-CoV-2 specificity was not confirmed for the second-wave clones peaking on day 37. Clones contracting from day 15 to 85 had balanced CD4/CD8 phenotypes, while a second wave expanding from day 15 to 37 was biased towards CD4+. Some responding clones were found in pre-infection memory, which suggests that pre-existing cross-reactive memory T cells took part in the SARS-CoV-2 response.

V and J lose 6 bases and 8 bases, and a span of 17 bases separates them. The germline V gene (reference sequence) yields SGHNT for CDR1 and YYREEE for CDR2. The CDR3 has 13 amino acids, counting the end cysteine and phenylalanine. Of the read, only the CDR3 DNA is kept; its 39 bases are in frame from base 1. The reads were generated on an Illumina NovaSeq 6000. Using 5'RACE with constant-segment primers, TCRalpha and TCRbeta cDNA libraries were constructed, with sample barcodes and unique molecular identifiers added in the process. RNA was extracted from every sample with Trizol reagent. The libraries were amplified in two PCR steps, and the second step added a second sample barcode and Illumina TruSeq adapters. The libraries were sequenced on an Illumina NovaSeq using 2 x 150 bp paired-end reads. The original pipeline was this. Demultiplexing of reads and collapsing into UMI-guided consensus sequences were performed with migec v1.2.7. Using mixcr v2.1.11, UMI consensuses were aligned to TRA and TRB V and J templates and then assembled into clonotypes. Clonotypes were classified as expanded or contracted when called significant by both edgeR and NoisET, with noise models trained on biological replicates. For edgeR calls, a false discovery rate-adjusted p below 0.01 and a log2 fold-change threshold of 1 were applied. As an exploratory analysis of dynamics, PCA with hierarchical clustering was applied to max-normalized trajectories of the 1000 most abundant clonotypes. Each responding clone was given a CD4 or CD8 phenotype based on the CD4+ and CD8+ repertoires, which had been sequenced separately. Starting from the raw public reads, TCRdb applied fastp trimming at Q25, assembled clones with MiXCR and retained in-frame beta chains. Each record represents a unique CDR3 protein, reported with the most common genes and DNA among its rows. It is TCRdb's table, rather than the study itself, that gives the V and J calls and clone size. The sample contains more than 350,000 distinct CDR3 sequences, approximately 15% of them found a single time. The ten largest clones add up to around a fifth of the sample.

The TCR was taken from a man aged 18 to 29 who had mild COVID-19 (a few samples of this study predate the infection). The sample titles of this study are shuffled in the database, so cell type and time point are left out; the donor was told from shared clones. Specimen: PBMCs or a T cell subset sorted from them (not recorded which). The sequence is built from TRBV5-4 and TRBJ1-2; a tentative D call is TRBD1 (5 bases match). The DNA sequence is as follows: TGTGCCAGCACCGATCACGGGACGTGGGGCTACACCTTC. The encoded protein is CASTDHGTWGYTF.